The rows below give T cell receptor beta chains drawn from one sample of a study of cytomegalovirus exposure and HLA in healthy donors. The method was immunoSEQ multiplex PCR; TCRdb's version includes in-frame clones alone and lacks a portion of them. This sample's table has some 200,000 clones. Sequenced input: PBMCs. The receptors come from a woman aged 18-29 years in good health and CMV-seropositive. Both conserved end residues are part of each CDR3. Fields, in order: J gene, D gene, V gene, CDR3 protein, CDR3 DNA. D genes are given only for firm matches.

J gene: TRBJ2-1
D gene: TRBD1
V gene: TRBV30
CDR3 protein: CAWAGTADEQFF
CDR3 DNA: TGTGCCTGGGCCGGGACAGCAGATGAGCAGTTCTTC

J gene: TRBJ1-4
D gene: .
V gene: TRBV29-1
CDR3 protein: CSAGVGAGATNEKLFF
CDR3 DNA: TGCAGCGCTGGAGTAGGGGCGGGGGCGACTAATGAAAAACTGTTTTTT

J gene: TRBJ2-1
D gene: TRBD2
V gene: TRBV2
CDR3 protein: CASTRLAGAVNEQFF
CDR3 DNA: TGTGCCAGCACCAGACTAGCGGGAGCCGTCAATGAGCAGTTCTTC

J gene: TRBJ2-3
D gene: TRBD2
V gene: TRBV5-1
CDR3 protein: CASSSGWGTSHDTQYF
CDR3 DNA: TGCGCCAGCAGCTCAGGGTGGGGGACTAGTCACGATACGCAGTATTTT

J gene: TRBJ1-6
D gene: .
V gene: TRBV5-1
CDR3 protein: CASSLGGIRSPLHF
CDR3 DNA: TGCGCCAGCAGCTTGGGAGGGATCCGTTCACCCCTCCACTTT

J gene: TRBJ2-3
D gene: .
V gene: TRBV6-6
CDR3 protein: CASSYLAALGGDTQYF
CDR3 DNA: TGTGCCAGCAGTTATTTAGCAGCCCTTGGCGGAGATACGCAGTATTTT

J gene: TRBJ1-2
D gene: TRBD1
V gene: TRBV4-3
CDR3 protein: CASSPGQFYGYTF
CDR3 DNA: TGCGCCAGCAGCCCGGGACAGTTCTATGGCTACACCTTC

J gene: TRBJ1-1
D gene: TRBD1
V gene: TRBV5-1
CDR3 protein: CASSSRTGNTEAFF
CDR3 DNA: TGCGCCAGCAGCTCACGGACAGGGAACACTGAAGCTTTCTTT

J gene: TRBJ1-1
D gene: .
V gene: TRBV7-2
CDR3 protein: CASSPGPNTEAFF
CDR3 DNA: TGTGCCAGCAGCCCTGGGCCTAACACTGAAGCTTTCTTT

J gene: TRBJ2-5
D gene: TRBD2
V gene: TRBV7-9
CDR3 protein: CASSHMGTSEKETQYF
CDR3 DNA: TGTGCCAGCAGCCACATGGGGACTAGCGAAAAGGAGACCCAGTACTTC

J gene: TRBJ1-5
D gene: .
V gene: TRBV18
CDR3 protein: CASSPFEAGSNQPQHF
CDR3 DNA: TGTGCCAGCTCACCATTTGAGGCAGGGAGCAATCAGCCCCAGCATTTT

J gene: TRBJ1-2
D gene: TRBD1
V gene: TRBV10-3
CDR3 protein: CAISEDRENYGYTF
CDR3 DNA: TGTGCCATCAGTGAGGACAGGGAAAACTATGGCTACACCTTC

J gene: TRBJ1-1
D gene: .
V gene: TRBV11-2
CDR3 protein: CASSLESGGSAFF
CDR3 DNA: TGTGCCAGCAGCTTAGAAAGCGGGGGTTCAGCTTTCTTT

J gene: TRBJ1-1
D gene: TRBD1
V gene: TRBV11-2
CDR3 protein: CASRVGQKEAFF
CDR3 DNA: TGTGCCAGCAGAGTGGGACAGAAAGAAGCTTTCTTT

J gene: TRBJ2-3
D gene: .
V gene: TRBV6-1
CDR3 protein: CASRETVTDTQYF
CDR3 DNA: TGTGCCAGCAGGGAGACAGTTACAGATACGCAGTATTTT

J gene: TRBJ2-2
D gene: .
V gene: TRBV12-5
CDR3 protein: CASGSSGADGELFF
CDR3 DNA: TGTGCTAGTGGTTCCTCAGGGGCTGATGGGGAGCTGTTTTTT

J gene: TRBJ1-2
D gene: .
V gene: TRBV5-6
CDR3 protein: CASSLMGTGSYGYTF
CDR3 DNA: TGTGCCAGCAGCTTGATGGGTACAGGCTCCTATGGCTACACCTTC

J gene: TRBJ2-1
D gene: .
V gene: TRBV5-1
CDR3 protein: CASSLLPVSSYNEQFF
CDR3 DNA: TGCGCCAGCAGCTTGCTGCCGGTAAGCTCCTACAATGAGCAGTTCTTC

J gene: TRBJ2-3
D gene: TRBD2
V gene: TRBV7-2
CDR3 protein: CASSLGSTSEWQYF
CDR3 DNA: TGTGCCAGCAGCTTAGGGTCAACTAGCGAATGGCAGTATTTT

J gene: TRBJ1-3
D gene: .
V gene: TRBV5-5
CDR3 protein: CASSFTGSSGNTIYF
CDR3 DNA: TGTGCCAGCAGCTTCACAGGGAGCTCTGGAAACACCATATATTTT

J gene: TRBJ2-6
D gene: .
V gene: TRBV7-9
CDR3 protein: CASSSYSSANVLTF
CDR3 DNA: TGTGCCAGCAGCTCCTACTCCTCGGCCAACGTCCTGACTTTC

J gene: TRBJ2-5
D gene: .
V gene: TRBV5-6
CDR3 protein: CASSRSGIQETQYF
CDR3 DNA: TGTGCCAGCAGCCGGTCGGGGATCCAAGAGACCCAGTACTTC

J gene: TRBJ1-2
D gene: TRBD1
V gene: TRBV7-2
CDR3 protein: CASSRDSLYGYTF
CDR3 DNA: TGTGCCAGCAGCCGGGACAGCCTCTATGGCTACACCTTC

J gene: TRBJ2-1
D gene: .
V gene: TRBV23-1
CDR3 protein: CASSQSPGMGKFF
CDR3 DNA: TGCGCCAGCAGTCAATCACCAGGGATGGGTAAGTTCTTC

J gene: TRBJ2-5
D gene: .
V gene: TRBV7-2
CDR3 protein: CASSLAQGASVQETQYF
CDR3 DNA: TGTGCCAGCAGCTTAGCGCAGGGCGCCTCGGTCCAAGAGACCCAGTACTTC

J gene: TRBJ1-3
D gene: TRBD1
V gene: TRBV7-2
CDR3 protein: CASSPRTGSGNTIYF
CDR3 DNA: TGTGCCAGCAGCCCCCGGACAGGGAGCGGAAACACCATATATTTT

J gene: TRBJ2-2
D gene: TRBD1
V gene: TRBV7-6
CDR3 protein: CASSPGTDDTGELFF
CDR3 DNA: TGTGCCAGCAGCCCCGGGACAGATGACACCGGGGAGCTGTTTTTT

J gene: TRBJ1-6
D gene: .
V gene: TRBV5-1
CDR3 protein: CASSIRTDSPLHF
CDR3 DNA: TGCGCCAGCAGCATTCGGACAGATTCACCCCTCCACTTT

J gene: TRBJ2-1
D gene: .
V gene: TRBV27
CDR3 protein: CASGGTIGNEQFF
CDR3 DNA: TGTGCCAGTGGGGGCACAATCGGAAATGAGCAGTTCTTC

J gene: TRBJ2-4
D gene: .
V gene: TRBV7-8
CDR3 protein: CASSLDEQGLAKNIQYF
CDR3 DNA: TGTGCCAGCAGCTTAGATGAGCAGGGACTAGCCAAAAACATTCAGTACTTC

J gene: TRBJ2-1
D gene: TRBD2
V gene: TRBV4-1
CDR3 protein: CASSQRPTSTSYNEQFF
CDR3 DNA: TGCGCCAGCAGCCAAAGACCGACTAGCACCTCCTACAATGAGCAGTTCTTC

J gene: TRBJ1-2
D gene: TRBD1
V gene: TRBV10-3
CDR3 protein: CAISETGGHGYTF
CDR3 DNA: TGTGCCATCAGTGAGACAGGGGGCCATGGCTACACCTTC

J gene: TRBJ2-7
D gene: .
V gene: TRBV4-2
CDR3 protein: CASSLRGEQYF
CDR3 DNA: TGTGCCAGCAGCCTAAGGGGTGAGCAGTACTTC

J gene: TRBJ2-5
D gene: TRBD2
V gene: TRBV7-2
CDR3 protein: CASSRYRLAGFQETQYF
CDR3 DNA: TGTGCCAGCAGCCGGTACAGACTAGCGGGGTTCCAAGAGACCCAGTACTTC

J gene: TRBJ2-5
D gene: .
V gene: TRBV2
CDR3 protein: CASSPTRVPPETQYF
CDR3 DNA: TGTGCCAGCAGTCCCACCAGGGTACCCCCAGAGACCCAGTACTTC

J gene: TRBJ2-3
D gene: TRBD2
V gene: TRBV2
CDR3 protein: CASSVSSGGPSTQYF
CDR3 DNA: TGTGCCAGCAGTGTTAGTAGCGGGGGCCCCAGTACGCAGTATTTT

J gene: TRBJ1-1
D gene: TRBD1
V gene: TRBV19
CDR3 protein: CATKRQGGLTEAFF
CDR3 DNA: TGTGCCACCAAAAGACAGGGGGGCCTCACTGAAGCTTTCTTT

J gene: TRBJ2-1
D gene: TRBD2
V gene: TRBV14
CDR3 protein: CASSQNPGTSGRLDNEQFF
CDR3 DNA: TGTGCCAGCAGCCAAAACCCTGGGACTAGCGGGAGATTGGACAATGAGCAGTTCTTC

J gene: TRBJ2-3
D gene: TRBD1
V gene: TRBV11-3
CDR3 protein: CASSLKTGGEHTQYF
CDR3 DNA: TGTGCCAGCAGCTTAAAGACAGGGGGCGAGCATACGCAGTATTTT

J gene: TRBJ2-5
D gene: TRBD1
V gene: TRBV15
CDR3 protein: CATSRAPGQGAETQYF
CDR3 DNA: TGTGCCACCAGCAGAGCCCCGGGACAGGGAGCAGAGACCCAGTACTTC

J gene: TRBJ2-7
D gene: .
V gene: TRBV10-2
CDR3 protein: CASSPAWLATYEQYF
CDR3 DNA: TGCGCCAGCAGCCCTGCCTGGCTTGCCACCTACGAGCAGTACTTC

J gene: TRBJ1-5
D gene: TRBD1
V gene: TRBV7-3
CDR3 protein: CASILSWDRGGNQPQHF
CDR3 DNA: TGTGCCAGCATCCTTTCCTGGGACAGGGGAGGCAATCAGCCCCAGCATTTT

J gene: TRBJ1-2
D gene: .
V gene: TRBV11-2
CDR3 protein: CASSLVRGSGSTNYGYTF
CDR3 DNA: TGTGCCAGCAGCTTAGTAAGGGGGAGTGGCAGCACTAACTATGGCTACACCTTC

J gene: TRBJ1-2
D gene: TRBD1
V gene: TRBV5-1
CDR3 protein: CASSPSGTGNYGYTF
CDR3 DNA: TGCGCCAGCAGCCCTTCCGGGACAGGGAACTATGGCTACACCTTC

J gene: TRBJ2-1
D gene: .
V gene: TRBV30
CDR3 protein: CAWSQTSNNEQFF
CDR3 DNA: TGTGCCTGGAGTCAGACTTCAAACAATGAGCAGTTCTTC

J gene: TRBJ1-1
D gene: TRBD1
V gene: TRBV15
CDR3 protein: CATSRSGTGEAFF
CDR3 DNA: TGTGCCACCAGCAGATCCGGGACAGGAGAAGCTTTCTTT

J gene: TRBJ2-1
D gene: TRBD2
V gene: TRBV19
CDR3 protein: CASSITHLTSGSRIYQFF
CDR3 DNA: TGTGCCAGTAGTATTACCCATCTTACTAGCGGGAGTCGTATCTACCAGTTCTTC

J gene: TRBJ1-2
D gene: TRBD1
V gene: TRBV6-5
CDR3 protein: CASSYSEGASSYGYTF
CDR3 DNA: TGTGCCAGCAGTTACAGTGAGGGGGCGTCTAGCTATGGCTACACCTTC

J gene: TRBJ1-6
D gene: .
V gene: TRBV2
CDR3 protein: CASGVPLHF
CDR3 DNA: TGTGCCAGTGGAGTGCCCCTCCACTTT

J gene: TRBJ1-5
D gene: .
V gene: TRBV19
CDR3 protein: CASSWGLDQPQHF
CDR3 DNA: TGTGCCAGTAGTTGGGGGCTGGATCAGCCCCAGCATTTT

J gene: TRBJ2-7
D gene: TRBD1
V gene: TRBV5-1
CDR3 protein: CASSLAYKRTGTGGLLGYEQYF
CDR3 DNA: TGCGCCAGCAGCTTGGCCTACAAGAGAACCGGGACAGGGGGCCTTCTAGGCTACGAGCAGTACTTC

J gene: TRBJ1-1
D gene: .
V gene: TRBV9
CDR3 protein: CASSGRGGYTEAFF
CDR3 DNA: TGTGCCAGCAGCGGCCGGGGGGGATACACTGAAGCTTTCTTT

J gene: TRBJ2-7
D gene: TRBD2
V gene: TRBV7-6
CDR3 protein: CASSVLSGSETDEQYF
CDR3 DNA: TGTGCCAGCAGCGTCCTAAGCGGGAGTGAAACCGACGAGCAGTACTTC

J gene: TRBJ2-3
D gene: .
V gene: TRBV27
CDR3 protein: CASSLFRSDTQYF
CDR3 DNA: TGTGCCAGCAGTTTGTTCCGGTCAGATACGCAGTATTTT

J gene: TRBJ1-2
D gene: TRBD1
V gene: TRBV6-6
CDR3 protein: CASSHRDRAGYTF
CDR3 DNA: TGTGCCAGCAGTCACCGGGACAGGGCCGGCTACACCTTC